A selection of T cell receptor beta chains follows, all from one sample in a study of tumor-infiltrating lymphocytes in primary liver carcinoma. MiXCR was run by TCRdb on the multiplex PCR reads, yielding one entry per CDR3 protein. This sample has about 210,000 distinct CDR3 sequences, with around four fifths found just once. Sample: tumor tissue from primary liver carcinoma. These receptor sequences come from a man aged 40-55 years with primary liver carcinoma and hepatitis B virus infection. CDR3s leave out the opening cysteine and the closing phenylalanine or tryptophan.

TRBV29-1	TRBJ2-1	SVETSGIYNEQF
TRBV6-1	TRBJ2-1	ASSVSSRAPRGNEQF
TRBV5-1	TRBJ2-2	ASTWTELGTGELF
TRBV6-5	TRBJ1-2	ARNHRDRGYT
TRBV19	TRBJ1-6	ATRTLDSLLH
TRBV11-1	TRBJ1-1	ASSLALGAEAF
TRBV4-3	TRBJ2-6	ASSQDGFRPGANVLT
TRBV12-3/TRBV12-4	TRBJ2-5	ASRFYGQVDQESQY
TRBV6-5	TRBJ2-6	VSRYRGSGANVLT
TRBV12-3/TRBV12-4	TRBJ1-1	ASMYVTAEAF
TRBV28	TRBJ2-3	ASSPQGSDTDTHY
TRBV11-2	TRBJ2-6	ANSMGGDRGISLSGADVLT
TRBV29-1	TRBJ2-3	SATSQGVTGTQC
TRBV5-1	TRBJ2-5	VSSSQGGQETQY
TRBV5-1	TRBJ2-2	DSNLAPGANGELF
TRBV6-5	TRBJ1-3	ASSHGPRTGIAGNTIY
TRBV6-5	TRBJ2-2	ASSYLTSGRPRELF
TRBV4-3	TRBJ2-5	ASSQYLAEEETQY